These T cell receptor beta chains were read from a single sample in a study of shared clonotypes between healthy human individuals. The repertoire was sequenced with immunoSEQ multiplex PCR; TCRdb's copy has only in-frame clones and lacks some. The table lists 2.5 million or so clones, around 94% of them singletons. The sample was naive CD4+ T cells sorted from blood. The receptors derive from a man aged 18 to 29 in good health. Each CDR3 is given with its conserved first and last residue. The D gene is left open where the match is weak. Clone size is not always given. Where it is, it says once, few, many or a class for expanded clones.

v_gene	abundance	d_gene	j_gene	CDR3nt	CDR3aa
TRBV7-2	.	TRBD2	TRBJ2-7	TGTGCCAGCACCCCGGGTACTAGCGGGATTTACGAGCAGTACTTC	CASTPGTSGIYEQYF
TRBV5-1	.	.	TRBJ2-5	TGCGCCAGCAGCCCGCAATTTGGGGGGTGGGAGACCCAGTACTTC	CASSPQFGGWETQYF
TRBV5-1	.	.	TRBJ1-3	TGCGCCAGCAGCTTCGGGGACTCTGGAAACACCATATATTTT	CASSFGDSGNTIYF
TRBV6-1	.	TRBD1	TRBJ1-2	TGTGCCAGCAGTGTTGGACAGGACCTCTATGGCTACACCTTC	CASSVGQDLYGYTF
TRBV29-1	few	TRBD1	TRBJ1-5	TGCAGCGTCGGGACAGGGTACAATCAGCCCCAGCATTTT	CSVGTGYNQPQHF
TRBV21-1	.	.	TRBJ1-2	TGTGCCAGCACCAAAAGACAGGGAGGAAGGTATGGCTACACCTTC	CASTKRQGGRYGYTF
TRBV13	once	.	TRBJ2-5	TGTGCCAGCAGCACCAGATTCCAAGAGACCCAGTACTTC	CASSTRFQETQYF
TRBV4-3	.	.	TRBJ1-5	TGCGCCAGCAGCCAAGACGCGGGTTGGGGCAATCAGCCCCAGCATTTT	CASSQDAGWGNQPQHF
TRBV30	.	.	TRBJ2-5	TGTGCCTGGAGTCCCCGGACACTCCAAGAGACCCAGTACTTC	CAWSPRTLQETQYF
TRBV7-9	.	.	TRBJ2-2	TGTGCCAGCAGCTACAGCGCGAACACCGGGGAGCTGTTTTTT	CASSYSANTGELFF
TRBV7-2	.	.	TRBJ2-7	TGTGCCAGCAGCTCAGACGGGGGACCCTACGAGCAGTACTTC	CASSSDGGPYEQYF
TRBV28	.	.	TRBJ1-2	TGTGCCAGCACTTTGGCGGACTATGGCTACACCTTC	CASTLADYGYTF
TRBV5-1	.	TRBD1	TRBJ1-2	TGCGCCAGCAGCCCGCCGGGACAGTTCTATGGCTACACCTTC	CASSPPGQFYGYTF
TRBV19	.	TRBD2	TRBJ2-1	TGTGCCAGTAGTATAATCGAGCGGGGCGGCAATGAGCAGTTCTTC	CASSIIERGGNEQFF
TRBV6-5	few	.	TRBJ1-3	TGTGCCAGCAGCCAGGACAGCTCCTCTGGAAACACCATATATTTT	CASSQDSSSGNTIYF
TRBV10-3	once	.	TRBJ2-5	TGTGCCATTCAAGGGACCGATCTTGAAGGGGAGACCCAGTACTTC	CAIQGTDLEGETQYF
TRBV7-9	.	.	TRBJ2-5	TGTGCCAGCAGCCTACTTGGGGGAGAGACCCAGTACTTC	CASSLLGGETQYF
TRBV21-1	few	.	TRBJ1-6	TGTGCCAGGCCCGTTGGGGCCCTCCACTTT	CARPVGALHF
TRBV14	.	TRBD1	TRBJ2-3	TGTGCCAGCAGCCAGGGACAGGTAACAGATACGCAGTATTTT	CASSQGQVTDTQYF
TRBV27	.	.	TRBJ1-2	TGTGCCAGCAGTCACAACAACGAGGTGGGATATGGCTACACCTTC	CASSHNNEVGYGYTF
TRBV9	.	.	TRBJ2-1	TGTGCCAGCAGCGTGGGGGTAAATGAGCAGTTCTTC	CASSVGVNEQFF
TRBV29-1	.	.	TRBJ2-7	TGCAGCGTTCTTCAGGGAGCCTACGAGCAGTACTTC	CSVLQGAYEQYF
TRBV7-9	.	.	TRBJ1-4	TGTGCCAGCAGCTTACGGTTTGCAACTAATGAAAAACTGTTTTTT	CASSLRFATNEKLFF
TRBV5-1	.	.	TRBJ1-5	TGCGCCAGCAGCTTGGGGACTGGCAACAATCAGCCCCAGCATTTT	CASSLGTGNNQPQHF
TRBV5-1	.	TRBD2	TRBJ2-5	TGCGCCAGCAGCTTGGGAGTCGGGGGGACCCAAGAGACCCAGTACTTC	CASSLGVGGTQETQYF
TRBV6-1	.	TRBD1	TRBJ1-6	TGTGCCAGCAGCGTCGGGACAGCCAATAATTCACCCCTCCACTTT	CASSVGTANNSPLHF
TRBV6-9	.	TRBD1	TRBJ2-7	TGTGCCAGCAGTTACATAGAGACAGGGGGCGCCATTGACGAGCAGTACTTC	CASSYIETGGAIDEQYF
TRBV5-1	once	.	TRBJ1-4	TGCGCCAGCAGCTTAGGGGGGGTTGGAGAAAAACTGTTTTTT	CASSLGGVGEKLFF
TRBV7-2	.	TRBD2	TRBJ2-1	TGTGCCAGCAGCCCCGGGACTAGTCAGTTCTTC	CASSPGTSQFF
TRBV2	.	TRBD2	TRBJ2-3	TGTGCCAGCAGACTGCCGGGACTAGCGTTTTTGGATACGCAGTATTTT	CASRLPGLAFLDTQYF
TRBV6-1	.	.	TRBJ1-1	TGTGCCAGCAGTCCCCAGATGAACACTGAAGCTTTCTTT	CASSPQMNTEAFF
TRBV7-8	.	.	TRBJ2-1	TGTGCCAGCAGCTTAGCTCTTCTTTCCTACAATGAGCAGTTCTTC	CASSLALLSYNEQFF
TRBV6-6	.	.	TRBJ2-7	TGTGCCAGCAACAAGCTGAAAAGCTCCTACGAGCAGTACTTC	CASNKLKSSYEQYF
TRBV19	.	TRBD2	TRBJ2-1	TGTGCCAGTAGTACCCGCGGTAGCGGGATCGATGAGCAGTTCTTC	CASSTRGSGIDEQFF
TRBV10-3	.	.	TRBJ1-3	TGTGCCATCAGTGAGCCGGGGGCTGGAAACACCATATATTTT	CAISEPGAGNTIYF
TRBV23-1	once	TRBD1	TRBJ2-7	TGCGCCAGCAGTCGCTCCGACAGGGACGAGCAGTACTTC	CASSRSDRDEQYF
TRBV2	.	.	TRBJ2-4	TGTGCCAGCAGTGAAGAGGTAGCCAAAAACATTCAGTACTTC	CASSEEVAKNIQYF